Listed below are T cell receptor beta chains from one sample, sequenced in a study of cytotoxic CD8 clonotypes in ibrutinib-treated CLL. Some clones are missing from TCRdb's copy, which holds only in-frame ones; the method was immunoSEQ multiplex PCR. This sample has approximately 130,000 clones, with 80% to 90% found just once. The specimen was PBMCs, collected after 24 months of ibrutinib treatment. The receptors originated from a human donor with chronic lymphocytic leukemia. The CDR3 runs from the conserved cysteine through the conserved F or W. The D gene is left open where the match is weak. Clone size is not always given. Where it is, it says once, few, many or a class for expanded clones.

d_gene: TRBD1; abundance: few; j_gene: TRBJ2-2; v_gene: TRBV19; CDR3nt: TGTGCCAGTAGTAGGGACAGAAACACCGGGGAGCTGTTTTTT; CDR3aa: CASSRDRNTGELFF
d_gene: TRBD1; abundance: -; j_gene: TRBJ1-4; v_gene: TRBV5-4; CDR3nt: TGTGCCAGCAGCCCTAGACAGGGGGCGCGAAACCTTGAAAAACTGTTTTTT; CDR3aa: CASSPRQGARNLEKLFF
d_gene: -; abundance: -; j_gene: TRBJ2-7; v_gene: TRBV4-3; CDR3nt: TGCGCCAGCAGCCAATCACTAGAAGTGGGCAGCTCCTACGAGCAGTACTTC; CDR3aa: CASSQSLEVGSSYEQYF
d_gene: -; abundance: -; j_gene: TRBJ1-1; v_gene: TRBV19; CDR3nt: TGTGCCAGTAAAAAACAGGGTGGGTCCACTGAAGCTTTCTTT; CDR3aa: CASKKQGGSTEAFF
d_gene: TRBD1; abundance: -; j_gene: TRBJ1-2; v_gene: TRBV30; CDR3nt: TGTGCCTGGAGTACCGCCGGGACAGTTACCTTC; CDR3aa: CAWSTAGTVTF
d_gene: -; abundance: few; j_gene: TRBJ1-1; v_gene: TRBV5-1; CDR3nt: TGCGCCAGCAGCTTGGTGCCCCTTTCCTTGAACACTGAAGCTTTCTTT; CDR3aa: CASSLVPLSLNTEAFF
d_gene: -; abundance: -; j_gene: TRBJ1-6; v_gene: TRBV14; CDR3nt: TGTGCCAGCAGCCAAGTGGATAATTCACCCCTCCACTTT; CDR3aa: CASSQVDNSPLHF
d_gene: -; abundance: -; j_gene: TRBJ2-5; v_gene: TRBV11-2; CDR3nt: TGTGCCAGCAGCTCACGCGACCAAGAGACCCAGTACTTC; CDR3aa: CASSSRDQETQYF
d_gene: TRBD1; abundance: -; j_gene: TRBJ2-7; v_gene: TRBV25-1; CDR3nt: TGTGCCAGCAGTGTACCCGGGACAGGGGACTACGAGCAGTACTTC; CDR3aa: CASSVPGTGDYEQYF
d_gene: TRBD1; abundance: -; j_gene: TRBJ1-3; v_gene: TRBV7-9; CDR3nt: TGCGCCAGCAGCCACTCGGGACAGGGAGGAAACACCATATATTTT; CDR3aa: CASSHSGQGGNTIYF
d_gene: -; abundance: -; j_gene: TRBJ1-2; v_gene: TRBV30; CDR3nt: TGTGCCTGGAGTGTACGCAGGGGAGGGAATGGCTACACCTTC; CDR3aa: CAWSVRRGGNGYTF
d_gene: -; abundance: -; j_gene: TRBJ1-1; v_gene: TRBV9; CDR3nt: TGTGCCAGCAGCGTCGCCTTGAGTGATTGGGCTTTCTTT; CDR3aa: CASSVALSDWAFF
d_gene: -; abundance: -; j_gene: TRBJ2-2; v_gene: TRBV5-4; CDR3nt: TGTGCCAGCAGCTCACAGAACACCGGGGAGCTGTTTTTT; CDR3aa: CASSSQNTGELFF
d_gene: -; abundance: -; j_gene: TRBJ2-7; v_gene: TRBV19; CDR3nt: TGTGCCAGTAGTCTAGGCGTCGTACTGGAAACCTACGAGCAGTACTTC; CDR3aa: CASSLGVVLETYEQYF
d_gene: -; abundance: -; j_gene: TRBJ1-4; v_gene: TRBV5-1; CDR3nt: TGCGCCAGCAGCTTGCAGGGGCTGGGTGAAAAACTGTTTTTT; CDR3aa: CASSLQGLGEKLFF
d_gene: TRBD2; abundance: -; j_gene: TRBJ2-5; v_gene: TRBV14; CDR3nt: TGTGCCAGCAGCCTGACTAGCCTACAGTACTTC; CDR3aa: CASSLTSLQYF
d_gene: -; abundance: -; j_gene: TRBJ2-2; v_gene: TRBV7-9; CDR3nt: TGTGCCAGCAGCTTAGCGGGGAAGGGACACGGGGAGCTGTTTTTT; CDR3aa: CASSLAGKGHGELFF
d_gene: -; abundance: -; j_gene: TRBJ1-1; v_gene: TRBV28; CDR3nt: TGTGCCAGCAGGCGACAGGTTGGCACTGAAGCTTTCTTT; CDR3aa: CASRRQVGTEAFF
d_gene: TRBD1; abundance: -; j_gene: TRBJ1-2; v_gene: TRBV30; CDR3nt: TGTGCCTGGAGCCCCGGGACAGATCATGGCTACACCTTC; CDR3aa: CAWSPGTDHGYTF
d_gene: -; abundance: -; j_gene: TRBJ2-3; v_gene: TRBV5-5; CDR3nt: TGTGCCAGCAGCTTGGCCCAGGGCACAGATACGCAGTATTTT; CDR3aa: CASSLAQGTDTQYF
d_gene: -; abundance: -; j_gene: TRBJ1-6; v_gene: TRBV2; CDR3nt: TGTGCCAGCGTCGGGGAGAGGTATTCACCCCTCCACTTT; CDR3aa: CASVGERYSPLHF
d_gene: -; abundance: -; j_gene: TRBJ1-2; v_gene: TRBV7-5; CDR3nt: TGTGCCAGAAGCTTAGTTTGGCAGGGAGAGGGTTCAGATGGCTACACCTTC; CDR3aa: CARSLVWQGEGSDGYTF
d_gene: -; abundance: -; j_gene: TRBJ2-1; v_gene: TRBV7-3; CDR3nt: TGTGCCAGCAGCTTAAAGGGTCAGGACCCCTACAATGAGCAGTTCTTC; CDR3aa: CASSLKGQDPYNEQFF
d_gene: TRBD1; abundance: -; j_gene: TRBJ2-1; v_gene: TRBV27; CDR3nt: TGTGCCAGCAGTTTCCTCACAGGGGTATACAATGAGCAGTTCTTC; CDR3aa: CASSFLTGVYNEQFF
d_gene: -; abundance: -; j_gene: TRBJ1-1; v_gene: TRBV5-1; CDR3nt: TGCGCCAGCAGGGCTGTGGGAAACACTGAAGCTTTCTTT; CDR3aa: CASRAVGNTEAFF
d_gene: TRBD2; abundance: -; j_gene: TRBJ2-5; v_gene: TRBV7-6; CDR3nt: TGTGCCAGCAGCTTACGTTCAGCGGGGACGGACACCCAGTACTTC; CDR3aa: CASSLRSAGTDTQYF
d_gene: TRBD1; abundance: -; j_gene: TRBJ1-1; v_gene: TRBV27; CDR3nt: TGTGCCAGCAGTTTATCGGGACAGGGGTACATGAACACTGAAGCTTTCTTT; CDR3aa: CASSLSGQGYMNTEAFF
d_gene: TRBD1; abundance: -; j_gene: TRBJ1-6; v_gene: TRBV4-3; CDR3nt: TGCGCCAGCAGCCAGACTGACAGGGGGGATTCACCCCTCCACTTT; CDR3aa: CASSQTDRGDSPLHF
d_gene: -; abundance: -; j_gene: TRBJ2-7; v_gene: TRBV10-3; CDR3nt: TGTGCCATCAGTGAGTCGAGGAGCTCCTACGAGCAGTACTTC; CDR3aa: CAISESRSSYEQYF
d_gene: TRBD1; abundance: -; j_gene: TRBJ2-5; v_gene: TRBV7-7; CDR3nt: TGTGCCAGCAGCTCCCCCGCAGGGGGGACCCAGTACTTC; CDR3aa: CASSSPAGGTQYF
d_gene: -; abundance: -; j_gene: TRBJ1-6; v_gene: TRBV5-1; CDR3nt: TGCGCCAGCAGCTTGCGTCAGGGTAATTCACCCCTTCACTTT; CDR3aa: CASSLRQGNSPLHF
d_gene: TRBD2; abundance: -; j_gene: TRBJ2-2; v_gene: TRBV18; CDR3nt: TGTGCCAGCTCTCAACGTAGCGGGGGGGCGAACACCGGGGAGCTGTTTTTT; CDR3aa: CASSQRSGGANTGELFF
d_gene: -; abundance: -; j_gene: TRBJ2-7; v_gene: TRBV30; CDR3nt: TGTGCCTGGAGTGATCGGCTGATCAGCTCCTACGAGCAGTACTTC; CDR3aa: CAWSDRLISSYEQYF
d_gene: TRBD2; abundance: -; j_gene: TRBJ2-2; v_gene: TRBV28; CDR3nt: TGTGCCAGCATACCCTTCAGCGGGGGAAACACCGGGGAGCTGTTTTTT; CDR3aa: CASIPFSGGNTGELFF
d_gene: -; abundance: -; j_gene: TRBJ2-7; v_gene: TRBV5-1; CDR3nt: TGCGCCAGCAGCCCGGTATCTTACTACGAGCAGTACTTC; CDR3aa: CASSPVSYYEQYF
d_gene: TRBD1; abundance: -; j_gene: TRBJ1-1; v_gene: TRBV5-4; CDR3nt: TGTGCCAGCAGCCCAGGGGGCGAGGGCACTGAAGCTTTCTTT; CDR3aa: CASSPGGEGTEAFF
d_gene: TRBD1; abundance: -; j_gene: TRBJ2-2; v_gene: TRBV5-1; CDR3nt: TGCGCCAGCAGCTTTCAGGGGGCCGGGGAGCTGTTTTTT; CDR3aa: CASSFQGAGELFF
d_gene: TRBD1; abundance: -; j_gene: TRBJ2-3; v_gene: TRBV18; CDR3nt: TGTGCCAGCTCTCCCCGACAGGGGGGAGACACAGATACGCAGTATTTT; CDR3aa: CASSPRQGGDTDTQYF
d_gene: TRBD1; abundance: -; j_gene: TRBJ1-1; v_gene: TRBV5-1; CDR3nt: TGCGCCAGCAGCTGGGGACAGGGCTTGGGCACTGAAGCTTTCTTT; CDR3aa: CASSWGQGLGTEAFF
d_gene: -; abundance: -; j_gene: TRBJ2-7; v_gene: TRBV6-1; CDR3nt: TGTGCCAGCAGTGGTGCCCGATACTACGAGCAGTACTTC; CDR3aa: CASSGARYYEQYF
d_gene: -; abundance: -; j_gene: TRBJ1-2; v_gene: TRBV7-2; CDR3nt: TGTGCCAGCAGCTCACGAGCTCTGGGTGCTTATGGCTACACCTTC; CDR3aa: CASSSRALGAYGYTF
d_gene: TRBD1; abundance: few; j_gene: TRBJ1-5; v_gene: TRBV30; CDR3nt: TGTGCCTGGACCACAGGGGGTCAGCCCCAGCATTTT; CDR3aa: CAWTTGGQPQHF
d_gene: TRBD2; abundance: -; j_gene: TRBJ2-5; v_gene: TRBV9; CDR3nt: TGTGCCAGCAGCGCCGGGACTAGCGGGGGACAAGAGACCCAGTACTTC; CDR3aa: CASSAGTSGGQETQYF
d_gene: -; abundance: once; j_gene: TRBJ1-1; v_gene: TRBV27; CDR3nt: TGTGCCAGCAGTTTACTACAGGGAATTGAAGCTTTCTTT; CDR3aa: CASSLLQGIEAFF
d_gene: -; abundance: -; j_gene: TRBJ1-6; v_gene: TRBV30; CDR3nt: TGTGCCTGGAGTCCCCCAGGGACGAATAATTCACCCCTCCACTTT; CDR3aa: CAWSPPGTNNSPLHF
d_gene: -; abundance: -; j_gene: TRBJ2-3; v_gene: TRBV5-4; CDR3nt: TGTGCCAGCTCCCTTGGGGGGACAGATACGCAGTATTTT; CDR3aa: CASSLGGTDTQYF
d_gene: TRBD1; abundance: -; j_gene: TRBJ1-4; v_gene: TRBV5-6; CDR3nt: TGTGCCAGCAGCTTACCGGGACAGCTTAATGAAAAACTGTTTTTT; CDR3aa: CASSLPGQLNEKLFF
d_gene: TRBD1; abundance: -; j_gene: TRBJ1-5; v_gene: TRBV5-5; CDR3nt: TGTGCCAGCAGTCTCGGGGCAACAGGGGGCCTTCAGCCCCAGCATTTT; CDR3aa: CASSLGATGGLQPQHF
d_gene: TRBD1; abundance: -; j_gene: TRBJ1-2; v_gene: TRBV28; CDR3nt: TGTGCCAGCAGTTTAAGGGGTGGATCGGGACAGTTGACCTACACCTTC; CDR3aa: CASSLRGGSGQLTYTF
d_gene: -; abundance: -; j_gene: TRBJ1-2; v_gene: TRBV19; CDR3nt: TGTGCCACCCCTGGGGAGCGAATGGGCTACACCTTC; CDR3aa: CATPGERMGYTF
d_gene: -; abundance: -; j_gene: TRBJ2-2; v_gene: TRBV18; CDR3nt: TGTGCCAGCTCGCGAGGGACCAACACCGGGGAGCTGTTTTTT; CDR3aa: CASSRGTNTGELFF
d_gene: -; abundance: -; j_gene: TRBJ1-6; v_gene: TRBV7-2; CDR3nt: TGTGCCAGCAGCTTAGCTTTCCGGGCCTCTAATTCACCCCTCCACTTT; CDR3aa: CASSLAFRASNSPLHF
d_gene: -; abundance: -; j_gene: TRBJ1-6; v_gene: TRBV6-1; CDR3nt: TGTGCCAGCGATCCCCGGGGGTATAATTCACCCCTCCACTTT; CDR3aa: CASDPRGYNSPLHF